The 24 T cell receptor beta chains below all came from one sample that was sequenced in a study of OX40 agonist ivuxolimab in advanced cancers. Sequencing was performed with immunoSEQ multiplex PCR; in TCRdb, only in-frame clones are kept and a portion is missing. The repertoire has more than 50,000 clones, about nine tenths of them found once; the top ten carry about 1.7%. The sample was CD4+ or CD8+ T cells sorted from blood, taken in a trial of the OX40 agonist ivuxolimab. The receptors here all came from an adult with an advanced solid tumor such as melanoma, head and neck, liver or kidney cancer.

V gene TRBV6-1 combines with J gene TRBJ2-2, with D possibly being TRBD1 (6 bases). V was shortened by 10 bases and J by 6 bases, with 12 bases between the two germline ends. The germline V gene encodes CDR1 MNHNS and CDR2 SASEGT. The CDR3 has 12 residues. This chain's CDR3 is CATQTGPGELFF. The DNA for the CDR3 is TGTGCCACCCAGACAGGCCCCGGGGAGCTGTTTTTT.

This clone has only a few counts. The chain links TRBV19 to TRBJ2-1; the D is unclear. This CDR3 has 16 amino acids. Between the trimmed V and J ends, which lost 6 bases and 0 bases, there was a span of 15 bases. CDR1 is LNHDA, CDR2 SQIVND, per germline (reference sequence). The CDR3 DNA reads TGTGCCAGTAGACGAGGTGGCAGAAGCTCCTACAATGAGCAGTTCTTC. As protein: CASRRGGRSSYNEQFF.

This clone was seen only once. This rearrangement joins TRBV4-2 to TRBJ2-1; TRBD1 is a possible D gene (6 bases). Deletions cut 3 bases from V and 6 bases from J, with 12 bases between. Looked up from germline, CDR1 is LGHNA and CDR2 is YNFKEQ. The CDR3 runs 14 residues. CDR3 bases: TGTGCCAGCAGCCATTTACAGGGTGGCAATGAGCAGTTCTTC. Residues: CASSHLQGGNEQFF.

This clone was recorded a few times. The chain employs TRBV20-1 and TRBJ1-2; TRBD1 is a possible D gene (5 bases). The CDR3 runs 11 residues. The V gene's germline CDR1 is DFQATT and CDR2 SNEGSKA (reference sequence). V was cut by 5 bases and J by 5 bases, with 9 bases left in between. The CDR3: CSALKGYGYTF. CDR3 in DNA: TGCAGTGCTCTGAAGGGGTATGGCTACACCTTC.

V and J are TRBV18 and TRBJ1-1; TRBD1 aligns across 9 bases. The CDR3 consists of 14 residues. CDR1 KGHSH and CDR2 LQKENI come from the germline V gene. J lost 5 bases, V lost 5 bases, and 6 bases had no gene match. The CDR3 bases are TGTGCCAGCTCAAAGGGACAGGGTAAGACTGAAGCTTTCTTT. Translation: CASSKGQGKTEAFF.

The chain links TRBV6-5 to TRBJ1-1, with 9 bases lining up with TRBD1. The CDR3 consists of 15 residues. Unmatched junction bases numbered 2, after V lost 1 base and J lost 2 bases. Germline V gives CDR1 MNHEY, CDR2 SVGAGI. The CDR3 reads CASSYLTGGNTEAFF. In DNA form, the CDR3 reads TGTGCCAGCAGTTACTTGACAGGGGGAAACACTGAAGCTTTCTTT.

The table lists this clone with a few counts. The J gene is TRBJ2-7, the V gene TRBV25-1; 8 positions agree with TRBD1. Germline CDR1 MGHDK, CDR2 SYGVNS. This CDR3 has 14 residues. With V trimmed by 6 bases and J by 2 bases, 6 bases remained unmatched. CDR3 region: CASRGTGHTYEQYF. CDR3 DNA: TGTGCCAGCAGGGGGACAGGACACACCTACGAGCAGTACTTC.

The rearrangement uses TRBV18 and TRBJ2-4; D unclear. Trimming cost V 0 bases and J 0 bases, with 9 bases left between them. The CDR3 covers 16 residues. Germline assignment: CDR1 KGHSH and CDR2 LQKENI. This CDR3 is CASSPPDGVAKNIQYF. The DNA of the CDR3 is TGTGCCAGCTCACCACCCGACGGAGTAGCCAAAAACATTCAGTACTTC.

This chain joins TRBV7-6 and TRBJ2-3; 12 bases map to TRBD1. This CDR3 spans 18 amino acids. Germline V lookup: CDR1 SGHVS, CDR2 FNYEAQ. V shed 4 bases and J 1 base; nucleotides not matched to a gene: 9. This CDR3 reads CASSSGTGGTLGTDTQYF. The CDR3 DNA reads TGTGCCAGCAGCTCTGGGACAGGGGGCACCCTTGGCACAGATACGCAGTATTTT.

This clone was counted between two and nine times. The chain combines TRBV10-2 with TRBJ2-2, with D tentatively TRBD2 (11 bases). Trimming shortened V by 7 bases and J by 5 bases, and 26 bases separated the two germline ends. CDR3 length equals 18 residues. Germline CDR1 reads WSHSY; CDR2 reads SAAADI. The CDR3 nucleotides read TGCGCCAGCATAAAGGGACAGGGGATAGCGGGAGGGACCGGGGAGCTGTTTTTT. Protein product: CASIKGQGIAGGTGELFF.

The V gene is TRBV7-9, the J gene TRBJ1-5; 7 nucleotides match TRBD1. V lost 0 bases and J lost 2; bases outside the gene matches: 10. The V gene's germline CDR1 is SEHNR and CDR2 FQNEAQ (reference sequence). The CDR3 is 18 amino acids. The CDR3 sequence: CASSLAISRDSRNQPQHF. CDR3 in DNA: TGTGCCAGCAGCTTAGCGATTAGCCGGGACAGCCGCAATCAGCCCCAGCATTTT. Using reference TRBV7-9 and TRBJ1-5 for the parts outside the CDR3, the full variable domain is DTGVSQNPRHKITKRGQNVTFRCDPISEHNRLYWYRQTLGQGPEFLTYFQNEAQLEKSRLLSDRFSAERPKGSFSTLEIQRTEQGDSAMYLCASSLAISRDSRNQPQHFGDGTRLSIL.

The chain recombines TRBV19 with TRBJ2-1, with D possibly matching TRBD1 (5 bases). Germline CDR1 LNHDA, CDR2 SQIVND (reference sequence). V dropped 1 base and J dropped 9 bases, with 10 bases sitting between them. The CDR3 consists of 13 residues. The CDR3 DNA follows: TGTGCCAGTAGTATAGTAGTAGGGGTTGAGCAGTTCTTC. It translates to CASSIVVGVEQFF.

The chain couples TRBV6-1 to TRBJ2-1; TRBD1 matches at 9 bases. Germline V gene data show CDR1 as MNHNS and CDR2 as SASEGT. The CDR3 loop spans 13 amino acids. Germline trimming cut 6 bases from V and 5 bases from J; bases unmatched to any gene: 2. The DNA of the CDR3 is TGTGCCAGCAGGAGGACAGGGGACAATGAGCAGTTCTTC. Encoded protein: CASRRTGDNEQFF.

The chain combines TRBV5-4 with TRBJ1-5; 7 nucleotides match TRBD1. J lost 9 bases, V lost 2 bases, and 5 bases had no gene match. Germline-derived CDR1 and CDR2 are SGHNT and YYREEE (reference sequence). The CDR3 covers 13 residues. The CDR3 region has the DNA TGTGCCAGCAGCTTCGACAGGGACCCGCCCCAGCATTTT. Protein product: CASSFDRDPPQHF.

The gene calls are TRBV6-1 and TRBJ2-7, with D perhaps matching TRBD1 (5 bases). The CDR3 extends over 18 amino acids. The germline V gene encodes CDR1 MNHNS and CDR2 SASEGT. The V and J ends lost 4 bases and 6 bases respectively, with 28 bases between them. The CDR3 DNA follows: TGTGCCAGCAGTGCTATTTATTCGGGTGCAGGGATTGTCCTCGAGCAGTACGTC. It translates to CASSAIYSGAGIVLEQYV.

V and J are TRBV29-1 and TRBJ1-2; tentatively, D is TRBD1 (5 bases). Germline lookup yields CDR1 SQVTM and CDR2 ANQGSEA. Trimming shortened V by 7 bases and J by 4 bases, and 13 bases separated the two germline ends. This CDR3 spans 12 amino acids. The CDR3 loop is CSATGAGYGYTF. The CDR3 bases are TGCAGCGCCACCGGGGCTGGCTATGGCTACACCTTC.

This sequence joins TRBV10-3 and TRBJ1-2; 9 bases agree with TRBD1. This CDR3 is 11 amino acids long. CDR1 ENHRY and CDR2 SYGVKD come from the germline V gene. J lost 5 bases, V lost 11 bases, and 3 bases had no gene match. The CDR3 DNA is TGTGCCTCTGGACAGGGGTATGGCTACACCTTC. Its protein product is CASGQGYGYTF.

This chain joins TRBV28 and TRBJ2-1, with D unclear. The CDR3 has 11 amino acids. Looked up from germline, CDR1 is MDHEN and CDR2 is SYDVKM. V was shortened by 2 bases and J by 8 bases, with 4 bases between the two germline ends. The CDR3 bases are TGTGCCAGCAGTTTAGTAGATGAGCAGTTCTTC. This encodes CASSLVDEQFF.

The chain couples TRBV10-2 to TRBJ2-5; the match to TRBD1 covers 12 bases. Germline values: CDR1 WSHSY, CDR2 SAAADI. V lost 3 bases and J lost 4; bases outside the gene matches: 3. This CDR3 has 15 amino acids. The CDR3 is CASSDGTGGAETQYF. The CDR3 DNA is TGCGCCAGCAGTGATGGGACAGGGGGCGCAGAGACCCAGTACTTC.

This chain links TRBV5-4 with TRBJ2-4; 9 bases line up with TRBD1. The CDR3 contains 15 residues. Trimming removed 3 bases from V and 6 bases from J; junction bases left unmatched: 7. CDR1 SGHNT and CDR2 YYREEE come from the germline V gene (reference sequence). CDR3 nucleotide sequence: TGTGCCAGCAGCTCCAAGACAGGGGGTGGAAACATTCAGTACTTC. This gives the protein CASSSKTGGGNIQYF.

The J gene is TRBJ2-5, the V gene TRBV2, with D possibly matching TRBD2 (6 bases). The CDR3 length is 13 residues. V gave up 8 bases and J gave up 4 bases, with 14 bases separating them. The germline V gene has CDR1 SNHLY and CDR2 FYNNEI. In nucleotides, the CDR3 is TGTGCCAGCGGAGCCGGGAGCCGAGAGACCCAGTACTTC. As protein: CASGAGSRETQYF.

The chain employs TRBV7-6 and TRBJ2-3; D gene ambiguous. The germline gives CDR1 SGHVS, CDR2 FNYEAQ. The V end lost 5 bases, the J end lost 0 bases, and 12 bases lay between the germline ends. The CDR3 length is 15 residues. CDR3 sequence: CASSIDGTSTDTQYF. CDR3 DNA: TGTGCCAGCAGCATAGACGGAACTAGCACAGATACGCAGTATTTT.

The chain employs TRBV28 and TRBJ1-2, with 8 bases that match TRBD1. Per germline, CDR1 MDHEN and CDR2 SYDVKM. The CDR3 sequence is 11 residues long. The trim removed 10 bases at V and 4 bases at J, leaving 2 bases unmatched. The CDR3 DNA reads TGTGCCATCACAGGGGGCTATGGCTACACCTTC. Translated: CAITGGYGYTF.

J is TRBJ1-1 and V is TRBV27, with TRBD1 matching 10 bases. The trim removed 6 bases at V and 11 bases at J, leaving 12 bases unmatched. The germline V gene encodes CDR1 MNHEY and CDR2 SMNVEV (reference sequence). The CDR3 has 14 amino acids. As DNA, the CDR3 is TGTGCCAGCAGATACGTCGGGACAGGGGCTCCGGCTTTCTTT. Protein sequence: CASRYVGTGAPAFF.